This T cell receptor beta chain was identified in a study of cytomegalovirus exposure and HLA in healthy donors. In the study overall: The Caucasian-associated ancestry cluster held more than 80% of 300 to 500 genotyped donors.

Germline V lookup: CDR1 SGHRS, CDR2 YFSETQ. The trim removed 4 bases at V and 4 bases at J, leaving 5 bases unmatched. This CDR3 is 14 amino acids long. A remark on this clone: What it binds is not known.

PCR employed 60 Vbeta and 13 Jbeta primers. Clones were read by immunoSEQ multiplex PCR, and TCRdb kept only the in-frame ones, dropping some. The table lists fewer than 90,000 clones, roughly two thirds of them singletons. Whole-study results and caveats: TCR sequences were mostly rare, though some public TCRs occurred in many donors. Later on, a genetic analysis was performed. It linked a missense variant in DCLRE1C with V- and J-gene trimming of TCR beta.

The chain has TRBV5-1 and TRBJ1-1; 9 nucleotides match TRBD1. The material sequenced was PBMCs. The receptor's source is a man aged 35 to 55 in good health and CMV-seropositive. The chain's CDR3 is CASSDQTGGTEAFF. The CDR3 nucleotides read TGCGCCAGCAGCGACCAGACAGGGGGCACTGAAGCTTTCTTT. Looking up the rest from reference TRBV5-1 and TRBJ1-1 gives the full variable domain: KAGVTQTPRYLIKTRGQQVTLSCSPISGHRSVSWYQQTPGQGLQFLFEYFSETQRNKGNFPGRFSGRQFSNSRSEMNVSTLELGDSALYLCASSDQTGGTEAFFGQGTRLTVV.